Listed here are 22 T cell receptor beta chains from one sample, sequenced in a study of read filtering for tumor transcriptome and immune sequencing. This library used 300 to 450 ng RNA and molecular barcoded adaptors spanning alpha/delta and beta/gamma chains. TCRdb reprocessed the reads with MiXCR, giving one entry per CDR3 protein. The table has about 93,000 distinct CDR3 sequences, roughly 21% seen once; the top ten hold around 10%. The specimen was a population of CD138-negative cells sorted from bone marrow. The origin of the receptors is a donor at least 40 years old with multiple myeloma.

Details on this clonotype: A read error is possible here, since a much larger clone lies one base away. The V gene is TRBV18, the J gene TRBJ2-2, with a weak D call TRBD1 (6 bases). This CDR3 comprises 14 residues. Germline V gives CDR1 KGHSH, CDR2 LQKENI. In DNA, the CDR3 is TGTGCCAGCTCACCAGACAGGAACACCGGGAAGCTGTTTTTT. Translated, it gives CASSPDRNTGKLFF.

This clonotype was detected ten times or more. CDR3 in amino acids: CASRQGRNSYNEQFF. As DNA, the CDR3 is TGTGCCAGCAGGCAAGGACGGAACTCCTACAATGAGCAGTTCTTC. This chain joins TRBV12-3 or TRBV12-4 and TRBJ2-1; D not certain. Trimming removed 6 bases from V and 0 bases from J, with 12 bases in between. The CDR3 is 15 amino acids.

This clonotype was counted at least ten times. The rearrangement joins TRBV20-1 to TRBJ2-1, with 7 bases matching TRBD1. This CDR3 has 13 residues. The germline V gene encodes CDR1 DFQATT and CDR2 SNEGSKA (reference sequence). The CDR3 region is CSATGTDYNEQFF. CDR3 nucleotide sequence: TGCAGCGCGACCGGGACAGATTACAATGAGCAGTTCTTC.

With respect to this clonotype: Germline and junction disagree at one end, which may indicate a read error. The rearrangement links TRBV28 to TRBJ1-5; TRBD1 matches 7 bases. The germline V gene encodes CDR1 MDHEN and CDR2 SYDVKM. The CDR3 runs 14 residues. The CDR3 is CVSRNGQENQPQHF. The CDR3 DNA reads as TGTGTCAGCAGAAATGGACAGGAGAATCAGCCCCAGCATTTT.

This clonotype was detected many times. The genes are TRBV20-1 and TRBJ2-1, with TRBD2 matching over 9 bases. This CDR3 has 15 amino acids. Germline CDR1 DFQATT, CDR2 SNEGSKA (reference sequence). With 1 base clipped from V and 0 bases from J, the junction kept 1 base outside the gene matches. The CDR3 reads CSARGRGGSYNEQFF. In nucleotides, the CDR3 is TGCAGTGCTAGAGGGCGGGGGGGCTCCTACAATGAGCAGTTCTTC.

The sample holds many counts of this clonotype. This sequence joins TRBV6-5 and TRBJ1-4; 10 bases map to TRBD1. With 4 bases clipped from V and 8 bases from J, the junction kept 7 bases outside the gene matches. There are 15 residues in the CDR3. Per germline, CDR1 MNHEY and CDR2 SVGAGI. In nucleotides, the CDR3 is TGTGCCAGCAGTTGGACCGGGACAGGGGAGGAAAAACTGTTTTTT. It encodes CASSWTGTGEEKLFF.

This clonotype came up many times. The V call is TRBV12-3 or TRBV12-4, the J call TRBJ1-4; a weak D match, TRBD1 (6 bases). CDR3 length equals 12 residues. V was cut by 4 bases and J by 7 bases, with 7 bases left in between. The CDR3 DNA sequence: TGTGCCAGCAGTTCCAGGGGTGAAAAACTGTTTTTT. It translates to CASSSRGEKLFF.

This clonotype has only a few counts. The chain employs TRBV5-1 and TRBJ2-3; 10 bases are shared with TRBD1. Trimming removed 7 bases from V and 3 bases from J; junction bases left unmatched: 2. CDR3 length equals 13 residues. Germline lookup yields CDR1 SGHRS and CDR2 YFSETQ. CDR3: CASGDRGTDTQYF. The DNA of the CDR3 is TGCGCCAGCGGGGACAGGGGAACAGATACGCAGTATTTT.

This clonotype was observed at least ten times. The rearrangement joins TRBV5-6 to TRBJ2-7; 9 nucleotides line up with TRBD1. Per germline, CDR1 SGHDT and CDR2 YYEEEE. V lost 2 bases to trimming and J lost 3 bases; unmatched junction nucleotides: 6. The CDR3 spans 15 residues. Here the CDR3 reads CASSFGDRDYYEQYF. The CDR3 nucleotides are TGTGCCAGCAGCTTCGGGGACAGGGATTACTACGAGCAGTACTTC.

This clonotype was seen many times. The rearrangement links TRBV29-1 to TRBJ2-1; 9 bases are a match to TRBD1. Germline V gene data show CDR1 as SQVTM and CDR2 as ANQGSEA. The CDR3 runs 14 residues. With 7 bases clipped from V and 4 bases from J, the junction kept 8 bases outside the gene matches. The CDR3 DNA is TGCAGCGCAAACCGGGACAGGGCTTACAATGAGCAGTTCTTC. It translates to CSANRDRAYNEQFF.

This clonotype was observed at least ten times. The CDR3 nucleotides read TGCGCCAGCAGCCAACGGACTAGCGGGGAGACCCAGTACTTC. Amino acid sequence: CASSQRTSGETQYF. The chain couples TRBV4-1 to TRBJ2-5; 11 bases match TRBD2. V lost 2 bases, J lost 5 bases, and 1 base stayed unmatched. The CDR3 has 14 residues. Germline V lookup: CDR1 MGHRA, CDR2 YSYEKL.

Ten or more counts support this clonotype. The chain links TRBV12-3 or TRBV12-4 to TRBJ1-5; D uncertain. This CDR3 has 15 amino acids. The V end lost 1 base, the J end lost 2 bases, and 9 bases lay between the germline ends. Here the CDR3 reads CASSLDGFRNQPQHF. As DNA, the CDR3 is TGTGCCAGCAGTTTAGACGGGTTTCGCAATCAGCCCCAGCATTTT.

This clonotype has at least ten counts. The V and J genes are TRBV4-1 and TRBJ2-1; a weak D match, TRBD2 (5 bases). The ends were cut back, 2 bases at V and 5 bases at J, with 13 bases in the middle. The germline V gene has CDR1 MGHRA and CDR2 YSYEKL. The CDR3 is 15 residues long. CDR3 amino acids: CASSQYGVRHNEQFF. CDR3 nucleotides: TGCGCCAGCAGCCAATACGGGGTACGGCACAATGAGCAGTTCTTC.

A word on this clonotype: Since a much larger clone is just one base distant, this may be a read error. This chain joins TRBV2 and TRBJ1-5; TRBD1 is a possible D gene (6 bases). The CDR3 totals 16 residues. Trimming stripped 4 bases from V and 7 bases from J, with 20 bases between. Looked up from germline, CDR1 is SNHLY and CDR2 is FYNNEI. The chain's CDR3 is CASSGGETGKEQPQHF. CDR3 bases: TGTGCCAGCAGTGGTGGCGAGACAGGTAAAGAACAGCCCCAGCATTTT.

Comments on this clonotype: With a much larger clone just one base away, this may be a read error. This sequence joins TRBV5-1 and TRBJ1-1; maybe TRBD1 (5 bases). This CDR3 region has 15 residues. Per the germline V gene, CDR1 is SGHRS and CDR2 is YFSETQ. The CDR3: CASSWGGLEDTEAIF. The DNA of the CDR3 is TGCGCCAGCAGCTGGGGGGGGTTAGAGGACACTGAAGCTATCTTT.

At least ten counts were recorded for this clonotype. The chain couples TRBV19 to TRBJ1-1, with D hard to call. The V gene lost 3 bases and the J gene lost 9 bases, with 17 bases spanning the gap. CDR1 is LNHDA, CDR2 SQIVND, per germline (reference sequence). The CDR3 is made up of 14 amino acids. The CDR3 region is CASSIGVGALKAFF. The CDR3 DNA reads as TGTGCCAGTAGTATCGGGGTAGGAGCCCTGAAAGCTTTCTTT.

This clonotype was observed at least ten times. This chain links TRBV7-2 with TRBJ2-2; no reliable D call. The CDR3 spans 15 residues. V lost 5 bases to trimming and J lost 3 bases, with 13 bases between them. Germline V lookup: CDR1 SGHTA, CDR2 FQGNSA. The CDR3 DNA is TGTGCCAGCAGCCTCGCCTCTACAGACACCGGGGAGCTGTTTTTT. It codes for CASSLASTDTGELFF.

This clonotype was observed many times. The CDR3: CASSEGAVAFF. Here the CDR3 DNA reads TGTGCCAGCAGCGAGGGGGCGGTAGCTTTCTTT. The rearrangement links TRBV7-9 to TRBJ1-1, with 7 bases aligning to TRBD1. Germline values: CDR1 SEHNR, CDR2 FQNEAQ (reference sequence). CDR3 length equals 11 residues. With V trimmed by 5 bases and J by 10 bases, 4 bases remained unmatched.

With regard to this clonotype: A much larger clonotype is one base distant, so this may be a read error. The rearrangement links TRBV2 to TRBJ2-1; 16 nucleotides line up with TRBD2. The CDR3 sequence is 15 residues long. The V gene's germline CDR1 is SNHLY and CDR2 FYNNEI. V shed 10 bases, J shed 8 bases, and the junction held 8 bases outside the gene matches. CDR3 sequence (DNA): TGTGCCAACGGGACTAGCGGGGGGGCCGCATATGAGCAGTTCTTC. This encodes CANGTSGGAAYEQFF.

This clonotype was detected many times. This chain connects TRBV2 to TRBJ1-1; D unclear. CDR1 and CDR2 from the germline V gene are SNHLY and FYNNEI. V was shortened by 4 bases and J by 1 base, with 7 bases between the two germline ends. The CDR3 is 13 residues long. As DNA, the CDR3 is TGTGCCAGCAGTGGGCACGGGAACACTGAAGCTTTCTTT. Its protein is CASSGHGNTEAFF. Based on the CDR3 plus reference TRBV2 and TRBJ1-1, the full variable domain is EPEVTQTPSHQVTQMGQEVILRCVPISNHLYFYWYRQILGQKVEFLVSFYNNEISEKSEIFDDQFSVERPDGSNFTLKIRSTKLEDSAMYFCASSGHGNTEAFFGQGTRLTVV.

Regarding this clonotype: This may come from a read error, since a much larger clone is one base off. The CDR3 DNA reads TGTGCCAGCAGCCAAACGAGGGGAGAAGGTACGCAGTATTTT. This codes for CASSQTRGEGTQYF. The rearrangement uses TRBV4-2 and TRBJ2-3; possibly TRBD1 or TRBD2 for D (5 bases each). This CDR3 spans 14 amino acids. Germline CDR1 LGHNA, CDR2 YNFKEQ. V gave up 2 bases and J gave up 8 bases, with 14 bases separating them.

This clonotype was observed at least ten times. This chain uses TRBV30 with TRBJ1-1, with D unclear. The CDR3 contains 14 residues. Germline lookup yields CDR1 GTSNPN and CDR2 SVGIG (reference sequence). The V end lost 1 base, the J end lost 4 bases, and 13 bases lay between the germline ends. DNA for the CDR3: TGTGCCTGGAGTGCCGTTTCGGCGGGCACTGAAGCTTTCTTT. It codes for CAWSAVSAGTEAFF.